This TCR beta chain was recovered during a study of T cells in Graves' hyperthyroidism and ophthalmopathy. Study-level background: Peripheral blood was secured at the point of initial diagnosis, before any treatment.

Only a few counts were recorded for this clonotype. The antigen remains unidentified. Ophthalmopathy cases scored 3 or more on the Clinical Activity Score and 4 or more on NOSPECS grade, with duration below 3 months. Diagnoses rested on clinical symptoms, serum thyroxine and TRAb, thyroid ultrasound and orbital computed tomography. The CDR3 regions of TCR beta were amplified from RNA transcripts. An initial round of RT-PCR targeting the TCR CDR3 relied on the HTBI primer set. Via MiXCR, TCRdb re-called the multiplex PCR reads, giving one row per CDR3 protein. The table records around 540,000 distinct CDR3 sequences, 16% of them present only once. Trimming removed 4 bases from V and 0 bases from J, with 9 bases in between. CDR1 and CDR2 (germline): SQVTM, ANQGSEA. This CDR3 is 13 amino acids long. The study, taken as a whole, reports: Within blood appeared most thyroid clonotypes that had expanded above 0.001.

This sequence was found in a woman aged 25-40 years with Graves' ophthalmopathy. The V call is TRBV29-1, the J call TRBJ2-5, with D hard to call. Sequencing was done on a sample of blood. The CDR3 bases are TGCAGCGTTGCCAGGACGTACCAAGAGACCCAGTACTTC. Protein: CSVARTYQETQYF.